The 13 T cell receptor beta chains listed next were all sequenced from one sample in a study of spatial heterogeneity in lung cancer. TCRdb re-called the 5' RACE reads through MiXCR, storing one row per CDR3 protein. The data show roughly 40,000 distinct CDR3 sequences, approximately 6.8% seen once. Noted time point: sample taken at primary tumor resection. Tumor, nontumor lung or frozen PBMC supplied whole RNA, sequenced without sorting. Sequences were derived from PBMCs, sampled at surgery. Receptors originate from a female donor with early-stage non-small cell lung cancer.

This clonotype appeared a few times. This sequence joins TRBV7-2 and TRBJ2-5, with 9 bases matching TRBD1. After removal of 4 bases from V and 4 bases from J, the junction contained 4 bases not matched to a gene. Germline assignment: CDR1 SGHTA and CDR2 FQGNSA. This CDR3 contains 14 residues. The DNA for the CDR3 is TGTGCCAGCAGCTCAAACAGGGGGCCAGAGACCCAGTACTTC. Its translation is CASSSNRGPETQYF.

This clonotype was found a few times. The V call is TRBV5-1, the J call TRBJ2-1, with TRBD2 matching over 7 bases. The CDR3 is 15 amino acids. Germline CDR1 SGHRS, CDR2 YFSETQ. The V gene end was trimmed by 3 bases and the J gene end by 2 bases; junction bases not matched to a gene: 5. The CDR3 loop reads CASSSERGPYNEQFF. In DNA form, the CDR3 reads TGCGCCAGCAGCTCAGAGCGGGGACCCTACAATGAGCAGTTCTTC.

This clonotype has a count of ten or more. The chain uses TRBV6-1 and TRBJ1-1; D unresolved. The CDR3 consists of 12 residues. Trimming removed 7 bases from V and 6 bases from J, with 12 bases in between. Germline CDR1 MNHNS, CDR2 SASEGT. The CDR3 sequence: CASNRADSEAFF. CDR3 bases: TGTGCCAGCAATAGGGCCGATTCTGAAGCTTTCTTT.

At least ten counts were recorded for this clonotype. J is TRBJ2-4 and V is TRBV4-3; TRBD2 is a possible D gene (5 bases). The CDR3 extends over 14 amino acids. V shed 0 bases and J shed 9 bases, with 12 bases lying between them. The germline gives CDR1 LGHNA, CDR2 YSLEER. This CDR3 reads CASSQEQSRGIQYF. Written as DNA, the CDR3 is TGCGCCAGCAGCCAAGAGCAAAGTCGGGGCATTCAGTACTTC.

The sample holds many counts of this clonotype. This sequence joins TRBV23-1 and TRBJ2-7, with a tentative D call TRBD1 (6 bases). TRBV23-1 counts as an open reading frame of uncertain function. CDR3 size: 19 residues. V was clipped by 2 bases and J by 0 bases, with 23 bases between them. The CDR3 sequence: CASSQLPGQNRESSYEQYF. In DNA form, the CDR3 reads TGCGCCAGCAGTCAACTCCCGGGGCAGAACAGGGAGAGCTCCTACGAGCAGTACTTC.

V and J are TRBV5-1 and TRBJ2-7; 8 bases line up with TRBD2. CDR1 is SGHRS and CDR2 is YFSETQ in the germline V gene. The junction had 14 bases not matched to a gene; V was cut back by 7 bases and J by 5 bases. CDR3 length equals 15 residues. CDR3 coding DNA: TGCGCCAGCCGCACGGGGGGGACCGGGATGGACGAGCAGTACTTC. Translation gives CASRTGGTGMDEQYF.

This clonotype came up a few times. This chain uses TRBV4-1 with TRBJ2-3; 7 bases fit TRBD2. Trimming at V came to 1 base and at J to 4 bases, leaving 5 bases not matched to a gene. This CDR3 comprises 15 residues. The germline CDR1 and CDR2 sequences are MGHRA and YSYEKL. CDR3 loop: CASSQAGGGSDTQYF. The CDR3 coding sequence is TGCGCCAGCAGCCAAGCGGGGGGAGGATCAGATACGCAGTATTTT.

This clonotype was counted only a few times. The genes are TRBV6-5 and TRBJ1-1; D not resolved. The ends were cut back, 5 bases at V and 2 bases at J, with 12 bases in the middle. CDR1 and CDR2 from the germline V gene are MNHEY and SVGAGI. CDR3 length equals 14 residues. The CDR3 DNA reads TGTGCCAGCAGTCCAGGATTTGGCAACACTGAAGCTTTCTTT. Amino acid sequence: CASSPGFGNTEAFF.

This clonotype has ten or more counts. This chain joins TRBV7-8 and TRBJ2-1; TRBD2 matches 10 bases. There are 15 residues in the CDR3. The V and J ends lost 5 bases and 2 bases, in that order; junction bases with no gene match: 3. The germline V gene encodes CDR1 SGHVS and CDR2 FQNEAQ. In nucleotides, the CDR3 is TGTGCCAGCAGCCCAAGCGGGGGGGCCTACAATGAGCAGTTCTTC. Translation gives CASSPSGGAYNEQFF.

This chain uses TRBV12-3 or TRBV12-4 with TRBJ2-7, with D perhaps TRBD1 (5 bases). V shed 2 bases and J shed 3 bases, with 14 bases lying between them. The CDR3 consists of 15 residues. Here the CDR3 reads CASSLLSGANYEQYF. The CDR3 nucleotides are TGTGCCAGCAGTTTACTTTCTGGGGCCAACTACGAGCAGTACTTC.

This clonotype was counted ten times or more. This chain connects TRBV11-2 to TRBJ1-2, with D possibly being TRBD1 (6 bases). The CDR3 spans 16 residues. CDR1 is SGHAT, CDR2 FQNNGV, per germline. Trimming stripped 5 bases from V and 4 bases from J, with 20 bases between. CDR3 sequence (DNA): TGTGCCAGCAGCCCCCGCGGGGGGGGCAGCAGCTATGGCTACACCTTC. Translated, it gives CASSPRGGGSSYGYTF. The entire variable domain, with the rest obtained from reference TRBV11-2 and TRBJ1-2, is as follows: EAGVAQSPRYKIIEKRQSVAFWCNPISGHATLYWYQQILGQGPKLLIQFQNNGVVDDSQLPKDRFSAERLKGVDSTLKIQPAKLEDSAVYLCASSPRGGGSSYGYTFGSGTRLTVV.

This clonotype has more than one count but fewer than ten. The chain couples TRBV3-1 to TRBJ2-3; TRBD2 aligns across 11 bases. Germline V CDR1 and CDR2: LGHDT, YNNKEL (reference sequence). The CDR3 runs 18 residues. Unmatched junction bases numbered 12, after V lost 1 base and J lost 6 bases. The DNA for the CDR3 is TGTGCCAGCAGCCAAGTGGGCGTCTTAGCGGGGGGGCCTGATACGCAGTATTTT. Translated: CASSQVGVLAGGPDTQYF.

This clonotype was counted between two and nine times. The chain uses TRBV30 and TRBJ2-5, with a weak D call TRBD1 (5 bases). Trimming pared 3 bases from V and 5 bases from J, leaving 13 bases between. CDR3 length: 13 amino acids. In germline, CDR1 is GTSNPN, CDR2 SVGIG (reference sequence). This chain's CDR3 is CAWSHKGPETQYF. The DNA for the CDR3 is TGTGCCTGGAGCCATAAGGGGCCGGAGACCCAGTACTTC.